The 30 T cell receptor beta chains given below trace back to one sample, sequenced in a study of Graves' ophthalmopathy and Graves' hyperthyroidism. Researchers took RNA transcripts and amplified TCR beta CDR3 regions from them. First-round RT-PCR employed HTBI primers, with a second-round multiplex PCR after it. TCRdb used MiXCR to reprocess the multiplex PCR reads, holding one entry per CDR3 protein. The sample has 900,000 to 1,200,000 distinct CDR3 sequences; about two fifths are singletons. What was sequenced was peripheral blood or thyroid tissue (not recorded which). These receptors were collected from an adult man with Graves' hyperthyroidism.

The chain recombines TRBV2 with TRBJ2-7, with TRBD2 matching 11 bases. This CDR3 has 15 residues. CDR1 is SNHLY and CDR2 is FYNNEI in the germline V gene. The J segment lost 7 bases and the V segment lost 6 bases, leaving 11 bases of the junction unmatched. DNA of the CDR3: TGTGCCAGCAGGGGGGCGCTAGCGGGAGGTCGGGAGCAGTACTTC. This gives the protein CASRGALAGGREQYF.

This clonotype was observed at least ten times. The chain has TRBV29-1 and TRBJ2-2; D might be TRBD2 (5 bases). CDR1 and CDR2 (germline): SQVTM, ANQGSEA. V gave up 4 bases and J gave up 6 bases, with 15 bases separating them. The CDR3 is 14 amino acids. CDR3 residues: CSVAQLVSPGELFF. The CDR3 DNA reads TGCAGCGTTGCTCAACTAGTTTCCCCCGGGGAGCTGTTTTTT.

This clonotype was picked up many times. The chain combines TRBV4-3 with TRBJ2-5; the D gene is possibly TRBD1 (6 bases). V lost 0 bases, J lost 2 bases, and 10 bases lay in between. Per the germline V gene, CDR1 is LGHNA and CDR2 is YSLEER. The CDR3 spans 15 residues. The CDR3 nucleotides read TGCGCCAGCAGCCAAGAATCTGGACAGCAAGAGACCCAGTACTTC. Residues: CASSQESGQQETQYF.

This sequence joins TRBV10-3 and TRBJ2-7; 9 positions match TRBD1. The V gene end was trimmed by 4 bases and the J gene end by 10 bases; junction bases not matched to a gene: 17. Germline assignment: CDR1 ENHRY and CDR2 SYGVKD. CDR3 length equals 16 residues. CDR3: CAISAAPWTGEQDQYF. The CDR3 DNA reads TGTGCCATCAGTGCTGCCCCGTGGACAGGGGAGCAGGACCAGTACTTC.

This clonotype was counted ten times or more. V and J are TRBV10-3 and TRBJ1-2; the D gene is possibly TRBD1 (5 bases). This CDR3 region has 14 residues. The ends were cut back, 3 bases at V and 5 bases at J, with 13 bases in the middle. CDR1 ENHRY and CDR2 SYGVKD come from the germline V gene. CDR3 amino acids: CAISESPGLYGYTF. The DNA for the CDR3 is TGTGCCATCAGTGAATCACCGGGACTATATGGCTACACCTTC.

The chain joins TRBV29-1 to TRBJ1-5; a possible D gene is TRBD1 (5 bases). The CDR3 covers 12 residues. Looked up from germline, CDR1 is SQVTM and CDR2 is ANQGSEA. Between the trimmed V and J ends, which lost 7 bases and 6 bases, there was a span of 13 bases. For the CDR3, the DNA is TGCAGCGAAAGAGGGCAGGGTCAGCCCCAGCATTTT. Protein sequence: CSERGQGQPQHF.

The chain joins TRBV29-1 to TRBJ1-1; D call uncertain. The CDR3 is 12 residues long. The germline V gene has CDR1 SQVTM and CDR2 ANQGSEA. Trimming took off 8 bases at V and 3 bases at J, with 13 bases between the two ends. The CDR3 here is CSWGGVHTEAFF. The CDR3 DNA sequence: TGCAGCTGGGGAGGAGTCCACACTGAAGCTTTCTTT.

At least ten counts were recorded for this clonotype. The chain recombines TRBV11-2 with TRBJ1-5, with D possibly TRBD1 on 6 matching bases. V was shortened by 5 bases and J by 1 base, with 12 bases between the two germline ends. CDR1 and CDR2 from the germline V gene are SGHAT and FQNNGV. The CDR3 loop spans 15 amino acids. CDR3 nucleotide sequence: TGTGCCAGCAGCCCCGGGACAAGGAGCAATCAGCCCCAGCATTTT. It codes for CASSPGTRSNQPQHF.

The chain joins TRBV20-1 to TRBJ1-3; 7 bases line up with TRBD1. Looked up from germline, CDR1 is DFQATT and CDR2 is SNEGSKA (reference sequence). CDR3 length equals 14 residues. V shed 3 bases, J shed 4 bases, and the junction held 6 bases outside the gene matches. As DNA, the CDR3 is TGCAGTGCTAGTCCGACAGGGTACGGAAACACCATATATTTT. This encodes CSASPTGYGNTIYF.

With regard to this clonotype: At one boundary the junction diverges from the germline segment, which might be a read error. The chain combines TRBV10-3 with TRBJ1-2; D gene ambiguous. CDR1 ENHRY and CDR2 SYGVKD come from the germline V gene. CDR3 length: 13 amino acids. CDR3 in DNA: TGTGCCAGCAGTGACGCCGCTTTCGGCGGCTACACCTTC. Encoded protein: CASSDAAFGGYTF.

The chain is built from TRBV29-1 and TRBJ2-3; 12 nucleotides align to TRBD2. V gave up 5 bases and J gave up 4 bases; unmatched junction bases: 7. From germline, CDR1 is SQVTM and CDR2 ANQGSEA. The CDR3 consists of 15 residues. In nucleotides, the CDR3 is TGCAGCGTTACCCCGACTAGCGGGAGCGCAGATACGCAGTATTTT. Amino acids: CSVTPTSGSADTQYF.

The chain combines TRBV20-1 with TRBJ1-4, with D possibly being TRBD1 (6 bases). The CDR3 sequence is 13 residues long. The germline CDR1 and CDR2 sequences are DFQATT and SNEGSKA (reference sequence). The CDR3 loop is CGVPGTHNEKLFF. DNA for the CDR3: TGCGGTGTGCCCGGGACACATAATGAAAAACTGTTTTTT.

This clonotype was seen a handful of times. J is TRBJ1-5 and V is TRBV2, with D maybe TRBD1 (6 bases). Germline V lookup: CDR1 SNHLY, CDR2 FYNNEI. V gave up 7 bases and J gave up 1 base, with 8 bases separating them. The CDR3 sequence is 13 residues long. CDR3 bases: TGTGCCAGCAATGACAGGAGCAATCAGCCCCAGCATTTT. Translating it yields CASNDRSNQPQHF.

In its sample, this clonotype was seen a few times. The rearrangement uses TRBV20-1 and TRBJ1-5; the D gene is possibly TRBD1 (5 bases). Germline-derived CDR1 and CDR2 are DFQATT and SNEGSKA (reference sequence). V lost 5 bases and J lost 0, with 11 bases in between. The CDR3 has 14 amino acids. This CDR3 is CSAQTADSNQPQHF. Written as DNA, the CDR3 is TGCAGTGCTCAGACAGCCGATAGCAATCAGCCCCAGCATTTT.

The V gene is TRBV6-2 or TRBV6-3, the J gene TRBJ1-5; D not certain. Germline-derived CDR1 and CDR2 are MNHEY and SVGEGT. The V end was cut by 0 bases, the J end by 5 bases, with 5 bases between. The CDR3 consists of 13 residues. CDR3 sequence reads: CASSYSPDQPQHF. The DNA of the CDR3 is TGTGCCAGCAGTTACTCGCCGGATCAGCCCCAGCATTTT.

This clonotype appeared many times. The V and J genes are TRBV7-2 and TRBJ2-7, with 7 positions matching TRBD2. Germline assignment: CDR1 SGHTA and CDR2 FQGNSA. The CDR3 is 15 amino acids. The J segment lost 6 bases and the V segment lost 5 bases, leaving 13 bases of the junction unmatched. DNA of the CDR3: TGTGCCAGCAGCCCCGAAGGGGCGGGAGCGGGCGAGCAGTACTTC. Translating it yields CASSPEGAGAGEQYF.

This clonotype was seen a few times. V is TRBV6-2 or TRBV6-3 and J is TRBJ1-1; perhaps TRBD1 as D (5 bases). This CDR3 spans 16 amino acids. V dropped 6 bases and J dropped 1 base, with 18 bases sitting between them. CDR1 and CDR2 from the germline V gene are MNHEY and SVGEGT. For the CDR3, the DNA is TGTGCCAGCAGGCCGCGAGGAGGGGTCGGGAACACTGAAGCTTTCTTT. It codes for CASRPRGGVGNTEAFF.

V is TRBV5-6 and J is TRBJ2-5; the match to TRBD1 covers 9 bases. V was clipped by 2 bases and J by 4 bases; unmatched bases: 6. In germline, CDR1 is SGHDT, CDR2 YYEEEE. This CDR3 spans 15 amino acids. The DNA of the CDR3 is TGTGCCAGCAGCTTCCTGACAGGGGGGCGAGAGACCCAGTACTTC. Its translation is CASSFLTGGRETQYF.

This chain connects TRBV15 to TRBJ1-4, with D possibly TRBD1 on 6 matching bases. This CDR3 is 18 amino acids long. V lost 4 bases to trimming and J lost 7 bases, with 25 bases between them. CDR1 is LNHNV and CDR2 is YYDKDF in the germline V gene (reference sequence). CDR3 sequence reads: CATSTRGRGGGMSEKLFF. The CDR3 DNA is TGTGCCACCAGCACGAGAGGAAGAGGAGGGGGTATGAGTGAAAAACTGTTTTTT.

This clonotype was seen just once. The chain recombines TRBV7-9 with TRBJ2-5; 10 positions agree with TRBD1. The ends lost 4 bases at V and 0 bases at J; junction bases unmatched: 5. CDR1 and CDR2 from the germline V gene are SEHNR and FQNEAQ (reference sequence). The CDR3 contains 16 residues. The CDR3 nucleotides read TGTGCCAGCAGCTCAGGACAGGGGGAGTACCAAGAGACCCAGTACTTC. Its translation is CASSSGQGEYQETQYF.

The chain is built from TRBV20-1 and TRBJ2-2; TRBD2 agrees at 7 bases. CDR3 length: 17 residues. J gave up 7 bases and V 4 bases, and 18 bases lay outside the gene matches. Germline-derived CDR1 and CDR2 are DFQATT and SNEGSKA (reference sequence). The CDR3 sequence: CSAKGGVGGERIGELFF. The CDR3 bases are TGCAGTGCTAAGGGCGGAGTGGGGGGGGAGCGGATCGGGGAGCTGTTTTTT.

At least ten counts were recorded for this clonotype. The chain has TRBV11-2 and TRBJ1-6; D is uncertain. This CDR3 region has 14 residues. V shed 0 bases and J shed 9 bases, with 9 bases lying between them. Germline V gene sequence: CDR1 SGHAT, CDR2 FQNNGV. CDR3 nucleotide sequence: TGTGCCAGCAGCTTAGACGATGGATTTTCACCCCTCCACTTT. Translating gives CASSLDDGFSPLHF.

CDR3 coding DNA: TGTGCCAGCAGCTTACGGGGCGGCGCCGAAGGATACGAGCAGTACTTC. Its protein is CASSLRGGAEGYEQYF. The chain combines TRBV7-2 with TRBJ2-7; D assignment may be TRBD1 or TRBD2 (5 bases each). V gave up 2 bases and J gave up 4 bases, with 18 bases separating them. The CDR3 length is 16 residues. The V gene's germline CDR1 is SGHTA and CDR2 FQGNSA.

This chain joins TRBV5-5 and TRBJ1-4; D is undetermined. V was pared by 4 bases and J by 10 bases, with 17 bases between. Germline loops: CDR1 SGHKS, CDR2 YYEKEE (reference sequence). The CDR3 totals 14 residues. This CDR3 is CASSLPGGRGKLFF. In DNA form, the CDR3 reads TGTGCCAGCAGCCTTCCCGGAGGGAGAGGAAAACTGTTTTTT.

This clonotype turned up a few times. The CDR3 is CSAHLGGRRVEPQHF. DNA of the CDR3: TGCAGTGCTCACCTGGGGGGGCGCCGGGTTGAGCCCCAGCATTTT. The chain joins TRBV20-1 to TRBJ1-5; D may be TRBD1 (6 bases). Germline loops: CDR1 DFQATT, CDR2 SNEGSKA (reference sequence). The CDR3 is made up of 15 amino acids. V lost 5 bases and J 8 bases, leaving 22 bases between the germline ends.

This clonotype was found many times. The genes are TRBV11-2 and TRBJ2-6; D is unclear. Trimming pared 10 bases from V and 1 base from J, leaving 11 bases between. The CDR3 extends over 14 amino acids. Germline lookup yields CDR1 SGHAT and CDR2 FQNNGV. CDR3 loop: CATQSASGANVLTF. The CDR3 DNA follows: TGTGCCACCCAAAGTGCGTCTGGGGCCAACGTCCTGACTTTC.

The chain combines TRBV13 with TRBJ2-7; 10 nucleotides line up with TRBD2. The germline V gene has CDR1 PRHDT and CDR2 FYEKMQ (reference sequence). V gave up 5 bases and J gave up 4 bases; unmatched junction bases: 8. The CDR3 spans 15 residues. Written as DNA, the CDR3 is TGTGCCAGCAGCCAAACGACTAGCGGGCTATACGAGCAGTACTTC. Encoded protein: CASSQTTSGLYEQYF. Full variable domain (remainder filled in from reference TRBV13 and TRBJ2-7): AAGVIQSPRHLIKEKRETATLKCYPIPRHDTVYWYQQGPGQDPQFLISFYEKMQSDKGSIPDRFSAQQFSDYHSELNMSSLELGDSALYFCASSQTTSGLYEQYFGPGTRLTVT.

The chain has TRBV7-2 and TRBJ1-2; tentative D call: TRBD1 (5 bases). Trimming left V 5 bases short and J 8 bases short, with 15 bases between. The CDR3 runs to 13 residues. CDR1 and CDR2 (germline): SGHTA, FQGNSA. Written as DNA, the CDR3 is TGTGCCAGCAGCCCATCCGCGGGGCGCGGCTACACCTTC. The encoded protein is CASSPSAGRGYTF.

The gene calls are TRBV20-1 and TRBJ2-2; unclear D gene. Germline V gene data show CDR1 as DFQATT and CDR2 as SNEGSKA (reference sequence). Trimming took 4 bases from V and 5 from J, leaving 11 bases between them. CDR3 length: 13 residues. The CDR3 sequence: CSATRITTGELFF. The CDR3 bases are TGCAGTGCTACGAGGATTACTACCGGGGAGCTGTTTTTT.

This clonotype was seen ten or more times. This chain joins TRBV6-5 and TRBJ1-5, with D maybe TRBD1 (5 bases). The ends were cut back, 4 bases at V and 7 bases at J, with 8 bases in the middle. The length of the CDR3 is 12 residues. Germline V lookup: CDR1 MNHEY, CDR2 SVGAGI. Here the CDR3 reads CASSSGLQPQHF. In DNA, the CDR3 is TGTGCCAGCAGTTCAGGGTTGCAGCCCCAGCATTTT.